This is a list of T cell receptor beta chains from one sample in a study of radiotherapy plus CTLA-4 blockade in lung cancer. Generated by immunoSEQ multiplex PCR, the TCRdb table keeps only in-frame clones and is missing some. The profile shows over 50,000 clones, 65% to 80% of them singletons. The sample consisted of peripheral blood, taken from a patient treated with radiotherapy plus ipilimumab. Receptors originate from a human donor with non-small cell lung cancer who had a complete response to radiotherapy plus ipilimumab. Both conserved end residues are trimmed from each CDR3. A D gene is named only where the DNA matches it firmly.

>TRBD1|TRBV10-1|TRBJ1-5
ASLSRTGSQPQH
>-|TRBV19|TRBJ2-1
ASSVPLAARYNEQF
>-|TRBV25-1|TRBJ2-5
ASSEAFIGGQETQY
>-|TRBV2|TRBJ1-3
ASSEERGRGNTIY
>TRBD1|TRBV10-3|TRBJ2-1
AITGQGSGEQF
>TRBD2|TRBV7-9|TRBJ2-5
ASRKTRLADQETQY
>-|TRBV5-8|TRBJ2-5
ASSLRWGHETQY
>TRBD1|TRBV30|TRBJ1-1
AWRIGQGGTEAF
>-|TRBV7-9|TRBJ1-3
ASSFRTGQVYRSGNTIY
>TRBD1|TRBV27|TRBJ2-7
ASSSYRGSEQY
>TRBD1|TRBV5-4|TRBJ2-1
ASSHPDRARNEQF
>TRBD2|TRBV19|TRBJ2-1
ASRPTSGAYNEQF
>TRBD1|TRBV6-5|TRBJ2-7
ASSRQQGHYEQY
>TRBD1|TRBV7-9|TRBJ1-1
ASSRSRDRVTEAF
>-|TRBV4-2|TRBJ2-7
ASSLHPYEQY
>TRBD1|TRBV19|TRBJ2-1
ASKEFGDRDEQF
>-|TRBV2|TRBJ1-1
ASTKGENTEAF
>TRBD1|TRBV19|TRBJ1-5
ASSIRQGRDQPQH
>-|TRBV19|TRBJ2-2
ASSRSTGTTYTGELF
>-|TRBV29-1|TRBJ1-5
SVGEGRGGNQPQH
>TRBD2|TRBV6-1|TRBJ2-3
ASNTAGGLNTQY
>TRBD1|TRBV18|TRBJ2-6
ASSPGQTSGANVLT
>-|TRBV10-3|TRBJ1-2
AISGALGKGGYT
>-|TRBV5-4|TRBJ2-1
ASSSPGLPNEQF
>TRBD1|TRBV9|TRBJ2-3
ASSAGTASTDTQY
>-|TRBV7-2|TRBJ1-2
ASSLYNLSPRNYGYT
>TRBD1|TRBV5-1|TRBJ1-5
ASSLGTGVGNQPQH
>TRBD1|TRBV29-1|TRBJ1-2
SVTRDRAFGYT
>-|TRBV7-6|TRBJ2-2
ASSLGQRTGELF
>-|TRBV18|TRBJ2-7
ASSPAGAPGYEQY
>-|TRBV5-6|TRBJ2-5
ASSFQGQETQY
>TRBD1|TRBV2|TRBJ1-4
ASSDGTGNEKLF
>-|TRBV7-4|TRBJ2-1
ASSYPGHASLNEQF
>TRBD1|TRBV19|TRBJ1-6
ASSKYRTGRDSPLH
>-|TRBV14|TRBJ2-2
ASSQGSGFTGELF
>-|TRBV29-1|TRBJ2-5
SAVGGTQY
>-|TRBV27|TRBJ1-2
ASRSTGPYGYT
>-|TRBV6-5|TRBJ1-2
ASSSPDSTLGGYT
>-|TRBV7-9|TRBJ2-7
ASSVAHYEQY
>-|TRBV4-1|TRBJ1-4
ASSQDIDEKLF
>TRBD2|TRBV5-8|TRBJ2-5
ASSGRDYYQETQY
>-|TRBV6-5|TRBJ2-1
ASSYSYRVNEQF
>TRBD2|TRBV19|TRBJ2-1
ASSDTGLGLAGPSYNEQF
>TRBD1|TRBV2|TRBJ1-5
ASKLLRDRNQPQH
>TRBD2|TRBV15|TRBJ2-5
ATSRDGAGGGETQY
>-|TRBV29-1|-
SVGPGQAYEQY
>-|TRBV7-8|TRBJ1-2
ASSLALGSPMGYT
>-|TRBV27|TRBJ1-2
ASRPTAQGGYT
>-|TRBV29-1|TRBJ2-1
SVGRQGNNEQF
>TRBD2|TRBV7-2|TRBJ2-2
ASSYTGFLAGVNTGELF
>TRBD1|TRBV11-2|TRBJ1-1
ASSLQDRTEAF
>TRBD1|TRBV13|TRBJ2-7
ASSRTGISYEQY
>-|TRBV7-2|TRBJ1-3
ASSPAKTASGNTIY
>-|TRBV7-2|TRBJ1-1
ASSLHRDTEAF